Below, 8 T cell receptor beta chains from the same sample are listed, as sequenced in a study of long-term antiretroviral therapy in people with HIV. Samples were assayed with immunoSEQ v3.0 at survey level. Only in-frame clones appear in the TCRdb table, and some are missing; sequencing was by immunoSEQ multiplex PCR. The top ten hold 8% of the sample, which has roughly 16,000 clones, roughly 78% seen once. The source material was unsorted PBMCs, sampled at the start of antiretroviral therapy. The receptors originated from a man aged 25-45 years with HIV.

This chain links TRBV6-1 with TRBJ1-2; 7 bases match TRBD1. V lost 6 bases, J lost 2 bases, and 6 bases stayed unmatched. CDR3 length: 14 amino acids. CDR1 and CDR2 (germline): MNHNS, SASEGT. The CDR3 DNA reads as TGTGCCAGCAGGGTACAGGGGTTCAACTATGGCTACACCTTC. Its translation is CASRVQGFNYGYTF.

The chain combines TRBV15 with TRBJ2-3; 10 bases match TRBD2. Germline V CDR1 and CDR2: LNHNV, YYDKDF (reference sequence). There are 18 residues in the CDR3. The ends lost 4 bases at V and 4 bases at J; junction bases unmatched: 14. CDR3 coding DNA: TGTGCCACCAGCATAAAAAGCGGGGGGGCCGGTTCTCCAGATACGCAGTATTTT. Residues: CATSIKSGGAGSPDTQYF.

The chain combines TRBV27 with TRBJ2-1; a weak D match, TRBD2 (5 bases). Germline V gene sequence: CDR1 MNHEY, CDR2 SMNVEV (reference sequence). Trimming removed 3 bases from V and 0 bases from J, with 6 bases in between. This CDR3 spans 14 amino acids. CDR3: CASSLRASYNEQFF. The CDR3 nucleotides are TGTGCCAGCAGTTTGAGGGCCTCCTACAATGAGCAGTTCTTC.

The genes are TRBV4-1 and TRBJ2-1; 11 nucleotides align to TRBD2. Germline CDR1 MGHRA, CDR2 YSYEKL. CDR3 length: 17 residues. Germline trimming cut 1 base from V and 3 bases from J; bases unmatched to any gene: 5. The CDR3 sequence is CASSQADSGGDYNEQFF. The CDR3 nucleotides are TGCGCCAGCAGCCAAGCGGATAGCGGGGGGGACTACAATGAGCAGTTCTTC.

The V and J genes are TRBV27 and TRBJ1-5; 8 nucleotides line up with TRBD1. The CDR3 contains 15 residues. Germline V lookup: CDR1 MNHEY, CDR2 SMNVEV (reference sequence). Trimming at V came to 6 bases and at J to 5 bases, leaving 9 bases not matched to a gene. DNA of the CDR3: TGTGCCAGCAGCCTCGGACAGGGAGGATATCAGCCCCAGCATTTT. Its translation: CASSLGQGGYQPQHF.

CDR3 nucleotides: TGTGCCAGTTTCGAAAAGGGACTGTGGGGCAGCTCCTACGAGCAGTACTTC. This codes for CASFEKGLWGSSYEQYF. This chain connects TRBV21-1 to TRBJ2-7; the table names TRBD2, a call not compared with the DNA. TRBV21-1 is flagged as a pseudogene. The CDR3 has 17 amino acids.

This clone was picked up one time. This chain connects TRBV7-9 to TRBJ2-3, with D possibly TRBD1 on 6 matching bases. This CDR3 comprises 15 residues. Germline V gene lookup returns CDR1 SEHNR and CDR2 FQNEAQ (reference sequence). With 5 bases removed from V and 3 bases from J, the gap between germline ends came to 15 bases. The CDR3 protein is CASSAPGDGTDTQYF. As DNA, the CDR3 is TGTGCCAGCAGCGCCCCAGGGGATGGAACAGATACGCAGTATTTT.

This CDR3 reads CASRPQGGGDIQYF. CDR3 DNA: TGTGCCAGCAGACCACAGGGTGGGGGGGACATTCAGTACTTC. The V call is TRBV7-2, the J call TRBJ2-4, with TRBD2 as a possible D gene (7 bases). Trimming left V 6 bases short and J 8 bases short, with 17 bases between. CDR1 SGHTA and CDR2 FQGNSA come from the germline V gene. This CDR3 has 14 amino acids.